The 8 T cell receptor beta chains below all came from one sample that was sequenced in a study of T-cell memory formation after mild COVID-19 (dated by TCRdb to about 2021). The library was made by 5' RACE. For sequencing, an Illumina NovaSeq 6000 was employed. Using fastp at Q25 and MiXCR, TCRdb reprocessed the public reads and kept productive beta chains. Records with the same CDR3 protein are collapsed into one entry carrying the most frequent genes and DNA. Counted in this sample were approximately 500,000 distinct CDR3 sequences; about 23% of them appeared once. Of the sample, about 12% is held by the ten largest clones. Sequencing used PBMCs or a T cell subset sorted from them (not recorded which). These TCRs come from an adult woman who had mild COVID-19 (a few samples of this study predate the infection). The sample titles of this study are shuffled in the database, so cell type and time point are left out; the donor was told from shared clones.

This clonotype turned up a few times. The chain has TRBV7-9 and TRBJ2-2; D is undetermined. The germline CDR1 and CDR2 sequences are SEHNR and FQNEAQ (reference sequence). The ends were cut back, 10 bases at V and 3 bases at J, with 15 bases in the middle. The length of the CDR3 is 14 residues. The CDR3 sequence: CATEVPPDTGELFF. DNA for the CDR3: TGTGCCACCGAAGTACCCCCCGACACCGGGGAGCTGTTTTTT.

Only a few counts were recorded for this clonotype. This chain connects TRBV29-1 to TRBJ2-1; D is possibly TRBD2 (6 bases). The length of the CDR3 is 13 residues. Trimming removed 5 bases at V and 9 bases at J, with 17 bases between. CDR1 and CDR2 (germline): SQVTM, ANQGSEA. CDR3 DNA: TGCAGCGTTACAGGTTTCCAAGCGGGTGAGCAGTTCTTC. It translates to CSVTGFQAGEQFF.

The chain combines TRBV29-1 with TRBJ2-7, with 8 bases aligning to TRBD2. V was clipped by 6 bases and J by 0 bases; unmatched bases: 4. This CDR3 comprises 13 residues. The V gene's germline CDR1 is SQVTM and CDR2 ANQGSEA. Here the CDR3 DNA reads TGCAGCGTCCTTAGCGGGGTCTCCTACGAGCAGTACTTC. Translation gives CSVLSGVSYEQYF.

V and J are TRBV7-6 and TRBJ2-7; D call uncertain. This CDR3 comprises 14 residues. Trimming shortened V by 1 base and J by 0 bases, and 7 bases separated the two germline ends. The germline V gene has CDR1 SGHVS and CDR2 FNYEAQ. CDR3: CASSLDAYSYEQYF. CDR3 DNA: TGTGCCAGCAGCTTAGACGCGTACTCCTACGAGCAGTACTTC.

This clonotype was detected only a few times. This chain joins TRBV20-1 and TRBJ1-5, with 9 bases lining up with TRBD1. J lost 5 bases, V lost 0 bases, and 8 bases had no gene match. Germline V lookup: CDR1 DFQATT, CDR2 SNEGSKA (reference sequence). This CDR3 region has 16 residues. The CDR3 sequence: CSARDLPGTGYQPQHF. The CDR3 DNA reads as TGCAGTGCTAGAGATTTACCCGGGACAGGGTATCAGCCCCAGCATTTT.

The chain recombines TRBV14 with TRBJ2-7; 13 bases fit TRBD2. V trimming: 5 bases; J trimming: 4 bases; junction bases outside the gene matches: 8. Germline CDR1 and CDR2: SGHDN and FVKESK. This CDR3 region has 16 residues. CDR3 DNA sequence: TGTGCCAGCAGCGCCCGGACTAGCGGGAGTACTTACGAGCAGTACTTC. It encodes CASSARTSGSTYEQYF.

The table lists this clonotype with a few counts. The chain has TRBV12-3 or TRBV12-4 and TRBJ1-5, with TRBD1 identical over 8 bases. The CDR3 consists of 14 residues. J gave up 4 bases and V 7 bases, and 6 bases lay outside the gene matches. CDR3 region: CASTQGAGNQPQHF. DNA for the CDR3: TGTGCCAGCACCCAGGGGGCAGGGAATCAGCCCCAGCATTTT.

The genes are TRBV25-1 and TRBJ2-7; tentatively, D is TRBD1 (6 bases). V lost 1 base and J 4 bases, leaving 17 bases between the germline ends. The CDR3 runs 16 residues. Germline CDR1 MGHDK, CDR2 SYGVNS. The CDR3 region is CASSESTRDISYEQYF. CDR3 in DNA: TGTGCCAGCAGTGAATCGACCCGGGACATCTCATACGAGCAGTACTTC.